The entry below gives a single TCR beta chain sequence along with its context. This entry comes from a study of cytomegalovirus exposure and HLA in healthy donors. Both 60 Vbeta primers and 13 Jbeta primers went into the PCR. Some clones are missing from TCRdb's copy, which holds only in-frame ones; the method was immunoSEQ multiplex PCR. Of 46,000 or so clones listed, under 70% are singletons. V shed 6 bases and J shed 5 bases, with 12 bases lying between them. This CDR3 contains 13 residues. Germline CDR1 is SGHTA and CDR2 is FQGNSA. Material: PBMCs. This receptor was taken from a man aged 55 to 70 in good health and CMV-seropositive. The chain is built from TRBV7-2 and TRBJ2-3, with D tentatively TRBD1 (6 bases). CDR3 protein: CASSGGQQDTQYF. Here the CDR3 DNA reads TGTGCCAGCAGTGGGGGCCAACAAGATACGCAGTATTTT. Full variable domain (missing parts from reference TRBV7-2 and TRBJ2-3): GAGVSQSPSNKVTEKGKDVELRCDPISGHTALYWYRQSLGQGLEFLIYFQGNSAPDKSGLPSDRFSAERTGGSVSTLTIQRTQQEDSAVYLCASSGGQQDTQYFGPGTRLTVL.